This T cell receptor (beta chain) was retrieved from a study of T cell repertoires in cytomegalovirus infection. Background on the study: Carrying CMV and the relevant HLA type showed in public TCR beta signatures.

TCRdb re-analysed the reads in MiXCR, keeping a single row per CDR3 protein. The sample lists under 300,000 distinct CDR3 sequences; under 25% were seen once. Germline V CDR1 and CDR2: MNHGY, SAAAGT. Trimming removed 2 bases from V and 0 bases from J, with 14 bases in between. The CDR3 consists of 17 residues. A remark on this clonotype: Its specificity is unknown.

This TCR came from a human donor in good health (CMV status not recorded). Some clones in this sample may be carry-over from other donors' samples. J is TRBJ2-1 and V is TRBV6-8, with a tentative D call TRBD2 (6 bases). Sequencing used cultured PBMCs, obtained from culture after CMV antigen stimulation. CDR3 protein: CASSYGGTLSSYNEQFF. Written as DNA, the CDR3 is TGTGCCAGCAGTTACGGCGGGACGCTTAGCTCCTACAATGAGCAGTTCTTC.